The T cell receptor beta chain under discussion was sequenced for a study of identical twins. Study-level points and caveats: Abundant beta clonotypes from cord blood had fewer insertions, unlike memory repertoires, which showed none.

This clonotype occurred a few times. Its matching antigen is unknown. The germline CDR1 and CDR2 sequences are DFQATT and SNEGSKA (reference sequence). The CDR3 consists of 15 residues. The J segment lost 7 bases and the V segment lost 4 bases, leaving 9 bases of the junction unmatched. TCRdb passed the 5' RACE reads through MiXCR, listing each CDR3 protein once. The sample has 450,000 or so distinct CDR3 sequences, roughly 24% seen once. These data were likewise used in another study, on T cells expressing NK-cell markers.

The specimen was CD4+ T cells sorted from blood. The chain links TRBV20-1 to TRBJ2-1; 11 nucleotides agree with TRBD2. The source of this sequence is a woman aged 18-29 years in good health. CDR3 sequence (DNA): TGCAGTGCTAAACCCTTAGCGGGAGGGACGAATGAGCAGTTCTTC. Its translation is CSAKPLAGGTNEQFF.